These T cell receptor beta chains were read from a single sample in a study of cytomegalovirus exposure and HLA in healthy donors. Some clones are missing from TCRdb's copy, which holds only in-frame ones; the method was immunoSEQ multiplex PCR. The table lists 85,000 to 95,000 clones, under 80% of them singletons, with around 6.3% in the top ten. Sequencing used PBMCs. The source of these receptors is a woman between 25 and 40 years old in good health and CMV-seronegative. CDR3s include the opening cysteine and the closing phenylalanine or tryptophan. D genes are given only for firm matches. A clone size is listed for some rows: how often the clone was seen (once, few, many), or a class if it is expanded.

D gene	V gene	J gene	CDR3 length	clone size	CDR3 protein	CDR3 DNA
-	TRBV4-2	TRBJ1-5	14	-	CASSLDSSNQPQHF	TGTGCCAGCAGCCTAGACAGTAGCAATCAGCCCCAGCATTTT
-	TRBV6-5	TRBJ1-1	14	-	CASIKRGAYTEAFF	TGTGCCAGCATCAAACGGGGGGCCTACACTGAAGCTTTCTTT
TRBD1	TRBV11-2	TRBJ1-4	18	-	CASSSDREAWATNEKLFF	TGTGCCAGCAGCTCGGACAGGGAAGCGTGGGCAACTAATGAAAAACTGTTTTTT
TRBD1	TRBV9	TRBJ2-7	14	-	CASSVAVTGYEQYF	TGTGCCAGCAGCGTAGCTGTGACAGGGTACGAGCAGTACTTC
TRBD2	TRBV30	TRBJ2-1	13	-	CAWSVRPPAGQFF	TGTGCCTGGAGTGTACGGCCCCCAGCGGGACAGTTCTTC
TRBD1	TRBV29-1	TRBJ2-7	13	-	CSVEGTGGYEQYF	TGCAGCGTTGAAGGGACAGGTGGCTACGAGCAGTACTTC
TRBD2	TRBV4-2	TRBJ2-5	15	-	CASSQSWSGEETQYF	TGTGCCAGCAGCCAATCCTGGAGCGGGGAAGAGACCCAGTACTTC
TRBD1	TRBV6-6	TRBJ1-5	14	-	CATHDRGRDQPQHF	TGTGCCACCCACGACAGGGGGCGCGATCAGCCCCAGCATTTT
TRBD1	TRBV28	TRBJ1-2	14	few	CASSSAYRGGGYTF	TGTGCCAGCAGCTCCGCCTACAGGGGAGGTGGCTACACCTTC
-	TRBV21-1	TRBJ1-6	19	-	CASSKGGPLGAVYNSPLHF	TGTGCCAGCAGCAAAGGCGGACCATTGGGGGCGGTCTATAATTCACCCCTCCACTTT
-	TRBV10-1	TRBJ1-5	12	once	CASKEEQQPQHF	TGCGCCAGCAAGGAGGAGCAACAGCCCCAGCATTTT
TRBD2	TRBV28	TRBJ2-7	14	-	CASSSPTSVYEQYF	TGTGCCAGCAGTTCCCCGACTAGCGTCTACGAGCAGTACTTC
TRBD1	TRBV25-1	TRBJ2-5	13	few	CASRGQGGETQYF	TGTGCCAGCAGGGGACAGGGGGGAGAGACCCAGTACTTC
-	TRBV28	TRBJ2-7	14	-	CASRTGFNPYEQYF	TGTGCCAGCAGGACGGGATTTAATCCCTACGAGCAGTACTTC
-	TRBV2	TRBJ1-2	12	-	CASYRASYGYTF	TGTGCCAGCTACAGGGCCTCCTATGGCTACACCTTC
TRBD2	TRBV7-2	TRBJ2-3	15	-	CASSKTSGLTDTQYF	TGTGCCAGCAGCAAGACTAGCGGGCTAACAGATACGCAGTATTTT
TRBD1	TRBV5-4	TRBJ1-2	14	-	CASQPGQGNYGYTF	TGTGCCAGCCAACCGGGACAGGGGAACTATGGCTACACCTTC
-	TRBV10-3	TRBJ1-5	14	-	CAISEFMGDQPQHF	TGTGCCATCAGTGAATTCATGGGAGACCAGCCCCAGCATTTT
TRBD1	TRBV28	TRBJ2-7	15	-	CASSLARGTVYEQYF	TGTGCCAGCAGTTTAGCCCGAGGGACAGTTTACGAGCAGTACTTC
-	TRBV7-9	TRBJ1-1	14	-	CASRHFQGSTEAFF	TGTGCCAGCAGGCATTTCCAGGGGAGCACTGAAGCTTTCTTT
TRBD1	TRBV5-1	TRBJ1-1	16	-	CASSFPAGGLNTEAFF	TGCGCCAGCAGCTTCCCGGCAGGGGGTCTGAACACTGAAGCTTTCTTT
TRBD1	TRBV5-1	TRBJ2-3	14	-	CASSNRGPADTQYF	TGCGCCAGCAGCAACAGGGGGCCAGCAGATACGCAGTATTTT